These T cell receptor beta chains were read from a single sample in a study of blood T cell repertoires in COVID-19. Method: immunoSEQ multiplex PCR; TCRdb's copy keeps in-frame clones and lacks some. The profile shows about 210,000 clones, approximately 80% of them singletons. The sequenced sample was peripheral blood. These TCRs come from a human donor in a cohort sampled during active COVID-19. The CDR3 runs from the conserved cysteine through the conserved F or W. The D gene is left open where the match is weak. The size field is filled for only some rows; it gives once, few, many or a size class.

d_call,v_call,clone_size,j_call,cdr3_aa,cdr3_nt
-,TRBV5-1,few,TRBJ1-1,CASSVDRAMNTEAFF,TGCGCCAGCAGCGTAGACAGAGCAATGAACACTGAAGCTTTCTTT
-,TRBV6-1,-,TRBJ1-5,CASSEVGIFNQPQHF,TGTGCCAGCAGTGAAGTGGGCATTTTCAATCAGCCCCAGCATTTT
TRBD1,TRBV2,once,TRBJ2-1,CASSYTRTGDEQFF,TGTGCCAGCAGTTATACTAGGACAGGGGATGAGCAGTTCTTC
TRBD2,TRBV28,-,TRBJ2-3,CASRKLRGARTDTQYF,TGTGCCAGCAGAAAATTGCGGGGGGCCCGCACAGATACGCAGTATTTT
-,TRBV24-1,once,TRBJ2-1,CATSQGSVEGEQFF,TGTGCCACCAGTCAGGGGTCAGTCGAGGGTGAGCAGTTCTTC
-,TRBV28,-,TRBJ2-6,CASSFRFRSGANVLTF,TGTGCCAGCAGTTTTCGGTTTCGATCTGGGGCCAACGTCCTGACTTTC
TRBD1,TRBV7-2,once,TRBJ2-2,CASSLKDRRSPNTGELFF,TGTGCCAGCAGCTTAAAGGACAGGCGATCCCCGAACACCGGGGAGCTGTTTTTT
-,TRBV13,once,TRBJ2-4,CASSPGLRRNIQYF,TGTGCCAGCAGCCCAGGGTTACGGAGAAACATTCAGTACTTC
TRBD1,TRBV5-5,-,TRBJ1-2,CASSLRDRDSSNYGYTF,TGTGCCAGCAGCTTGAGGGACAGGGATTCTTCTAACTATGGCTACACCTTC
-,TRBV6-2/TRBV6-3,-,TRBJ2-1,CASSHRDFNNEQFF,TGTGCCAGCAGTCACCGGGACTTTAACAATGAGCAGTTCTTC
-,TRBV18,-,TRBJ2-4,CASSPLQRSSAKNIQYF,TGTGCCAGCTCACCACTACAGAGAAGTTCAGCCAAAAACATTCAGTACTTC
TRBD1,TRBV12-3/TRBV12-4,-,TRBJ1-1,CASSKTGYTEAFF,TGTGCCAGCAGTAAGACAGGGTACACTGAAGCTTTCTTT
-,TRBV12-3/TRBV12-4,once,TRBJ2-3,CASSEGSTDTQYF,TGTGCCAGCAGTGAGGGCAGCACAGATACGCAGTATTTT
TRBD1,TRBV4-3,-,TRBJ1-2,CASSQDHRGFLPYGYTF,TGCGCCAGCAGCCAAGATCACAGGGGGTTTCTTCCCTATGGCTACACCTTC
-,TRBV9,-,TRBJ1-4,CASSVAQGIGEKLFF,TGTGCCAGCAGCGTAGCTCAGGGGATTGGCGAAAAACTGTTTTTT
-,TRBV13,-,TRBJ2-7,CASSLVGINEQYF,TGTGCCAGCAGCTTAGTCGGGATTAACGAGCAGTACTTC
-,TRBV4-1,-,TRBJ2-3,CASSLGGADTQYF,TGCGCCAGCAGCCTAGGGGGAGCAGATACGCAGTATTTT
TRBD1,TRBV2,-,TRBJ1-4,CASSEIGQGGKKLFF,TGTGCCAGCAGTGAAATCGGACAGGGAGGGAAAAAACTGTTTTTT
-,TRBV29-1,-,TRBJ1-3,CSVLAAQGSGNTIYF,TGCAGCGTCCTCGCCGCACAGGGCTCTGGAAACACCATATATTTT
-,TRBV27,-,TRBJ1-2,CASSFGGSGYTF,TGTGCCAGCAGTTTTGGAGGGTCTGGCTACACCTTC
-,TRBV5-8,-,TRBJ2-7,CASSSRGMSSYEQYF,TGTGCCAGCAGCTCTCGGGGGATGAGCTCCTACGAGCAGTACTTC
-,TRBV28,-,TRBJ2-7,CASSLLDRAYEQYF,TGTGCCAGCAGTTTATTAGACAGAGCCTACGAGCAGTACTTC
-,TRBV2,once,TRBJ2-2,CARRTGIYTGELFF,TGTGCCAGGAGAACAGGGATATACACCGGGGAGCTGTTTTTT
-,TRBV7-9,-,TRBJ2-7,CASSFRDKSYEQYF,TGTGCCAGCAGCTTCAGGGACAAATCCTACGAGCAGTACTTC
-,TRBV5-1,-,TRBJ2-1,CASGERELNEQFF,TGCGCCAGCGGTGAGCGAGAGCTCAATGAGCAGTTCTTC
-,TRBV14,once,TRBJ2-7,CASSPALGRDYEQYF,TGTGCCAGCAGCCCAGCATTGGGCAGGGACTACGAGCAGTACTTC
-,TRBV11-3,once,TRBJ2-3,CASSLDRVDTQYF,TGTGCCAGCAGCTTAGATCGAGTAGATACGCAGTATTTT
TRBD2,TRBV4-2,many,TRBJ2-2,CASSQEAGGADTGELFF,TGTGCCAGCAGCCAAGAAGCCGGGGGGGCGGACACCGGGGAGCTGTTTTTT
-,TRBV7-8,-,TRBJ1-1,CASSLAGLDTEAFF,TGTGCCAGCAGCTTAGCGGGACTCGACACTGAAGCTTTCTTT
-,TRBV11-2,-,TRBJ2-3,CASSSVTDTQYF,TGTGCCAGCAGTTCCGTCACAGATACGCAGTATTTT
TRBD2,TRBV3-1/TRBV3-2,-,TRBJ2-1,CASSQEGLAGYGEQFF,TGTGCCAGCAGCCAAGAAGGGCTAGCGGGATATGGTGAGCAGTTCTTC
TRBD1,TRBV5-1,-,TRBJ2-2,CASSWGQGGSGELFF,TGCGCCAGCAGCTGGGGACAGGGGGGCTCCGGGGAGCTGTTTTTT
-,TRBV28,-,TRBJ2-1,CASSFPGGGYNEQFF,TGTGCCAGCAGCTTTCCGGGGGGCGGTTACAATGAGCAGTTCTTC
-,TRBV7-2,-,TRBJ1-6,CASSLQYNSPLHF,TGTGCCAGCAGCTTACAGTATAATTCACCCCTCCACTTT
TRBD1,TRBV28,once,TRBJ1-5,CASLTGGVQPQHF,TGTGCCAGTTTGACAGGGGGCGTGCAGCCCCAGCATTTT
TRBD1,TRBV5-6,-,TRBJ1-2,CASYQGARDYGYTF,TGTGCCAGCTATCAGGGGGCGCGCGACTATGGCTACACCTTC
TRBD2,TRBV6-6,-,TRBJ2-1,CASSYGGGAYEQFF,TGTGCCAGCAGTTACGGGGGAGGGGCGTATGAGCAGTTCTTC
-,TRBV5-1,-,TRBJ2-7,CASSLGPGMNYEQYF,TGCGCCAGCAGCTTGGGTCCAGGGATGAACTACGAGCAGTACTTC
TRBD1,TRBV6-5,once,TRBJ2-3,CASSFRTGGNTQYF,TGTGCCAGCAGTTTCCGGACAGGTGGGAATACGCAGTATTTT
-,TRBV28,once,TRBJ2-3,CATSISAGATDTQYF,TGTGCCACGTCCATATCGGCAGGGGCAACAGATACGCAGTATTTT
TRBD1,TRBV7-3,-,TRBJ1-6,CASSRDRGYNSPLHF,TGTGCCAGCAGCAGGGACAGGGGCTATAATTCACCCCTCCACTTT
-,TRBV7-9,-,TRBJ1-4,CASSLGGVDEKLFF,TGTGCCAGCAGCTTAGGGGGCGTCGATGAAAAACTGTTTTTT
-,TRBV7-6,once,TRBJ1-1,CASSLPGDTEAFF,TGTGCCAGCAGCTTACCGGGGGACACTGAAGCTTTCTTT
TRBD1,TRBV9,-,TRBJ2-1,CASSVGTGVGEQFF,TGTGCCAGCAGCGTCGGTACAGGGGTAGGTGAGCAGTTCTTC
TRBD1,TRBV24-1,-,TRBJ1-2,CATSDYRDRENGYGYTF,TGTGCCACCAGTGATTACCGGGACAGGGAAAATGGCTATGGCTACACCTTC
-,TRBV5-6,-,TRBJ2-5,CASSLGSAQETQYF,TGTGCCAGCAGCTTGGGCAGCGCCCAAGAGACCCAGTACTTC
-,TRBV19,few,TRBJ1-6,CASLGWVSPLHF,TGTGCCAGTCTCGGGTGGGTTTCACCCCTCCACTTT
-,TRBV10-3,-,TRBJ2-1,CAISPSREDGEQFF,TGTGCCATCAGTCCTTCGAGGGAGGACGGTGAGCAGTTCTTC